This T cell receptor beta chain derives from a study of control samples from healthy donors and cancer patients. Using immunoSEQ multiplex PCR, the repertoire was profiled, and TCRdb retains in-frame clones only, with some absent. The sample includes 8,500 to 11,000 clones, just over 90% of them seen just once. Trimming took 2 bases from V and 3 from J; bases not matched to a gene: 7. Looked up from germline, CDR1 is SGHRS and CDR2 is YFSETQ. CDR3 length: 15 amino acids. The chain recombines TRBV5-1 with TRBJ1-1, with 7 nucleotides matching TRBD1. The source material was PBMCs. The origin of this receptor is a man aged 60 to 75 with colorectal cancer. CDR3 in amino acids: CASSLVPGTDTEAFF. CDR3 DNA sequence: TGCGCCAGCAGCTTAGTACCCGGGACAGACACTGAAGCTTTCTTT.